The rows below give T cell receptor beta chains drawn from one sample of a study of cytomegalovirus exposure and HLA in healthy donors. The protocol was immunoSEQ multiplex PCR, while the TCRdb copy is restricted to in-frame clones and leaves out a portion. The data contain around 170,000 clones, roughly 80% of them singletons. The sample consisted of PBMCs. These receptors came from a man over 45 in good health and CMV-seropositive. Each CDR3 is given with its conserved first and last residue. Fields, in order: clone size, D gene, J gene, V gene, CDR3 DNA, CDR3 protein. The D gene is left open where the match is weak. The size field is filled for only some rows; it gives once, few, many or a size class.

clone_size: once
d_call: -
j_call: TRBJ2-1
v_call: TRBV7-2
cdr3_nt: TGTGCCAGCAGCTTAGCTAGCGGATTCTCCTACAATGAGCAGTTCTTC
cdr3_aa: CASSLASGFSYNEQFF

clone_size: -
d_call: -
j_call: TRBJ2-1
v_call: TRBV29-1
cdr3_nt: TGCAGCGTTGAAGATTACGGGTATGAGCAGTTCTTC
cdr3_aa: CSVEDYGYEQFF

clone_size: -
d_call: TRBD1
j_call: TRBJ2-7
v_call: TRBV5-1
cdr3_nt: TGCGCCAGCAGTTTTGGGACAGGGAGTTTCTACGAGCAGTACTTC
cdr3_aa: CASSFGTGSFYEQYF

clone_size: -
d_call: TRBD1
j_call: TRBJ1-2
v_call: TRBV29-1
cdr3_nt: TGCAGCGTTGAAAGGGGGCAGGGTGGCTACACCTTC
cdr3_aa: CSVERGQGGYTF

clone_size: -
d_call: -
j_call: TRBJ2-2
v_call: TRBV9
cdr3_nt: TGTGCCAGTCTAGCAGATCACACCGGGGAGCTGTTTTTT
cdr3_aa: CASLADHTGELFF

clone_size: -
d_call: -
j_call: TRBJ1-1
v_call: TRBV28
cdr3_nt: TGTGCCAGCAGTATAGTTGGGGAGAGGGTGGCTTTCTTT
cdr3_aa: CASSIVGERVAFF

clone_size: -
d_call: -
j_call: TRBJ1-1
v_call: TRBV7-9
cdr3_nt: TGTGCCAGCAGCTATACGACAGGATCGACTGAAGCTTTCTTT
cdr3_aa: CASSYTTGSTEAFF

clone_size: once
d_call: TRBD1
j_call: TRBJ2-5
v_call: TRBV5-1
cdr3_nt: TGCGCCAGCTCCAACTCGGGGACAGGGTCCCAAGAGACCCAGTACTTC
cdr3_aa: CASSNSGTGSQETQYF

clone_size: -
d_call: TRBD2
j_call: TRBJ2-5
v_call: TRBV9
cdr3_nt: TGTGCCAGCAGCGTAGATCTAGCGGGCCCCCAGTACTTC
cdr3_aa: CASSVDLAGPQYF

clone_size: few
d_call: TRBD2
j_call: TRBJ2-1
v_call: TRBV2
cdr3_nt: TGTGCCAGCAGTGAGTCTAGCGGGAGGCGTGAGCAGTTCTTC
cdr3_aa: CASSESSGRREQFF

clone_size: -
d_call: TRBD2
j_call: TRBJ2-3
v_call: TRBV11-2
cdr3_nt: TGTGCCAGCAGCTTTATAGCGGGGGGCCAGGGAGATACGCAGTATTTT
cdr3_aa: CASSFIAGGQGDTQYF

clone_size: -
d_call: TRBD1
j_call: TRBJ1-2
v_call: TRBV5-5
cdr3_nt: TGTGCCAGCAGCCGCGGGACAGGGGATGGCTACACCTTC
cdr3_aa: CASSRGTGDGYTF

clone_size: -
d_call: TRBD2
j_call: TRBJ2-3
v_call: TRBV5-4
cdr3_nt: TGTGCCAGCAGCTCCATAGCGGGAGGGGTCACAGATACGCAGTATTTT
cdr3_aa: CASSSIAGGVTDTQYF

clone_size: -
d_call: TRBD1
j_call: TRBJ1-1
v_call: TRBV7-3
cdr3_nt: TGTGCCAGCAGCTTAACGACAGGGCAGAACACTGAAGCTTTCTTT
cdr3_aa: CASSLTTGQNTEAFF

clone_size: -
d_call: TRBD2
j_call: TRBJ2-1
v_call: TRBV5-1
cdr3_nt: TGCGCCAGCAGCCGGACTAGCGGGACCTACAATGAGCAGTTCTTC
cdr3_aa: CASSRTSGTYNEQFF

clone_size: -
d_call: -
j_call: TRBJ2-2
v_call: TRBV14
cdr3_nt: TGTGCCAGCAGCCCCCAATCGGTCGGGGAGCTGTTTTTT
cdr3_aa: CASSPQSVGELFF

clone_size: -
d_call: -
j_call: TRBJ2-7
v_call: TRBV28
cdr3_nt: TGTGCCAGCAGTTTAGTCAGGGGGGTGTACGAGCAGTACTTC
cdr3_aa: CASSLVRGVYEQYF

clone_size: -
d_call: -
j_call: TRBJ2-7
v_call: TRBV21-1
cdr3_nt: TGTGCCAGCAGCAAAGGCGAGGTAATAGGCATATACGAGCAGTACTTC
cdr3_aa: CASSKGEVIGIYEQYF

clone_size: -
d_call: -
j_call: TRBJ1-1
v_call: TRBV27
cdr3_nt: TGTGCCAGCATCACCTGGGCAGGGTCGACTGAAGCTTTCTTT
cdr3_aa: CASITWAGSTEAFF

clone_size: -
d_call: -
j_call: TRBJ2-7
v_call: TRBV21-1
cdr3_nt: TGTGCCAGCAGCAAAGTGACGTTATCTTGGGACAGGACCTACGAGCAGTACTTC
cdr3_aa: CASSKVTLSWDRTYEQYF

clone_size: -
d_call: -
j_call: TRBJ2-7
v_call: TRBV28
cdr3_nt: TGTGCAGTAAGGGGAAACCTCTACGAGCAGTACTTC
cdr3_aa: CAVRGNLYEQYF

clone_size: few
d_call: -
j_call: TRBJ2-3
v_call: TRBV5-8
cdr3_nt: TGTGCCAGCACCGAGGGCAGCAGTATCACAGATACGCAGTATTTT
cdr3_aa: CASTEGSSITDTQYF

clone_size: -
d_call: TRBD1
j_call: TRBJ1-1
v_call: TRBV11-3
cdr3_nt: TGTGCCAGCAGCTTAGGACCTACAGGGGCCGCGAACACTGAAGCTTTCTTT
cdr3_aa: CASSLGPTGAANTEAFF

clone_size: -
d_call: -
j_call: TRBJ2-7
v_call: TRBV27
cdr3_nt: TGTGCCAGCAGACTCAGATTATCGGAGAGCGAGCAGTACTTC
cdr3_aa: CASRLRLSESEQYF

clone_size: -
d_call: -
j_call: TRBJ1-1
v_call: TRBV18
cdr3_nt: TGTGCCAGCCACCGGGGGGACCTAAAGAACACTGAAGCTTTCTTT
cdr3_aa: CASHRGDLKNTEAFF

clone_size: -
d_call: TRBD1
j_call: TRBJ1-1
v_call: TRBV5-1
cdr3_nt: TGCGCCAGCAAAGTTTCAGGGGGCTTGGGCACTGAAGCTTTCTTT
cdr3_aa: CASKVSGGLGTEAFF

clone_size: once
d_call: -
j_call: TRBJ2-5
v_call: TRBV2
cdr3_nt: TGTGCCAGCAGTGAAAGCTTGTCAGGGCGGGAGACCCAGTACTTC
cdr3_aa: CASSESLSGRETQYF

clone_size: -
d_call: -
j_call: TRBJ2-7
v_call: TRBV27
cdr3_nt: TGTGCCAGCACCATGGGGGCGGCTCCGGGATACGAGCAGTACTTC
cdr3_aa: CASTMGAAPGYEQYF

clone_size: -
d_call: TRBD2
j_call: TRBJ2-5
v_call: TRBV5-5
cdr3_nt: TGTGCCAGCAGCTTCCCTAGCGGGCAAGAGACCCAGTACTTC
cdr3_aa: CASSFPSGQETQYF

clone_size: -
d_call: -
j_call: TRBJ1-5
v_call: TRBV19
cdr3_nt: TGTGCCAGTAGTATCGCCGCGCCTAGCAATCAGCCCCAGCATTTT
cdr3_aa: CASSIAAPSNQPQHF

clone_size: -
d_call: TRBD1
j_call: TRBJ2-1
v_call: TRBV10-1
cdr3_nt: TGCGCCAGCAGTGTTCGGACAGGGGACTACAATGAGCAGTTCTTC
cdr3_aa: CASSVRTGDYNEQFF

clone_size: few
d_call: -
j_call: TRBJ2-7
v_call: TRBV28
cdr3_nt: TGTGCCAGCAGTTTTGGGGGCAACGAGCAGTACTTC
cdr3_aa: CASSFGGNEQYF

clone_size: -
d_call: -
j_call: TRBJ1-5
v_call: TRBV11-2
cdr3_nt: TGTGCCAGCAGCTTAGATCAAGGAGGGGTGAGGCCCCAGCATTTT
cdr3_aa: CASSLDQGGVRPQHF

clone_size: -
d_call: -
j_call: TRBJ1-5
v_call: TRBV18
cdr3_nt: TGTGCCAGCTCACCAACGGCAGGGAATCGCAATCAGCCCCAGCATTTT
cdr3_aa: CASSPTAGNRNQPQHF

clone_size: -
d_call: TRBD1
j_call: TRBJ2-7
v_call: TRBV11-2
cdr3_nt: TGTGCCAGCAGCCCCTCGACAGGGGGTACGTACGAGCAGTACTTC
cdr3_aa: CASSPSTGGTYEQYF

clone_size: -
d_call: TRBD1
j_call: TRBJ1-4
v_call: TRBV4-1
cdr3_nt: TGCGCCAGCAGCGTAACCGGGACAGGGTATGAAAAACTGTTTTTT
cdr3_aa: CASSVTGTGYEKLFF

clone_size: -
d_call: TRBD2
j_call: TRBJ2-3
v_call: TRBV5-1
cdr3_nt: TGCGCCAGCAGCTTGGGGGCGGGGGGCACAGATACGCAGTATTTT
cdr3_aa: CASSLGAGGTDTQYF

clone_size: -
d_call: TRBD1
j_call: TRBJ1-2
v_call: TRBV18
cdr3_nt: TGTGCCAGCTCGGTACAGGGGGCGCGGAAAGCTAACTATGGCTACACCTTC
cdr3_aa: CASSVQGARKANYGYTF

clone_size: few
d_call: -
j_call: TRBJ2-3
v_call: TRBV6-5
cdr3_nt: TGTGCCAGCAGTTACCAGGGGCGCGACACAGATACGCAGTATTTT
cdr3_aa: CASSYQGRDTDTQYF

clone_size: -
d_call: -
j_call: TRBJ2-1
v_call: TRBV7-3
cdr3_nt: TGTGCCAGCAGCTTATTTCCGGGTCCACCCCGGAATGAGCAGTTCTTC
cdr3_aa: CASSLFPGPPRNEQFF

clone_size: -
d_call: TRBD1
j_call: TRBJ2-5
v_call: TRBV27
cdr3_nt: TGTGCCAGCAGAGCAGGACAGGGGTGGGAGACCCAGTACTTC
cdr3_aa: CASRAGQGWETQYF

clone_size: -
d_call: -
j_call: TRBJ2-1
v_call: TRBV10-1
cdr3_nt: TGCGCCAGCAGTGAGTCGACTCAAGTTACGCGGATCTTC
cdr3_aa: CASSESTQVTRIF

clone_size: -
d_call: TRBD2
j_call: TRBJ2-3
v_call: TRBV9
cdr3_nt: TGTGCCAGCAGCCCGGGGGGGGGAGAGACAGATACGCAGTATTTT
cdr3_aa: CASSPGGGETDTQYF

clone_size: -
d_call: -
j_call: TRBJ2-5
v_call: TRBV2
cdr3_nt: TGTGCCAGCAGTGAGGTCAGGCAAGAGACCCAGTACTTC
cdr3_aa: CASSEVRQETQYF

clone_size: -
d_call: -
j_call: TRBJ1-2
v_call: TRBV2
cdr3_nt: TGTGCCAGCAGTGCAATCGGGACATATGGCTACACCTTC
cdr3_aa: CASSAIGTYGYTF

clone_size: few
d_call: -
j_call: TRBJ2-2
v_call: TRBV5-1
cdr3_nt: TGCGCCAGCAGCTTGGTGTATTCAGGGCCCGGGGAGCTGTTTTTT
cdr3_aa: CASSLVYSGPGELFF

clone_size: -
d_call: -
j_call: TRBJ2-1
v_call: TRBV7-6
cdr3_nt: TGTGCCAGCAGCTTCGGTGGGGGGATCAATGAGCAGTTCTTC
cdr3_aa: CASSFGGGINEQFF

clone_size: -
d_call: -
j_call: TRBJ1-5
v_call: TRBV7-6
cdr3_nt: TGTGCCAGCAGCTTAGCAGGGGATGGCAAGCCCCAGCATTTT
cdr3_aa: CASSLAGDGKPQHF

clone_size: -
d_call: -
j_call: TRBJ2-3
v_call: TRBV9
cdr3_nt: TGTGCCAGCAGCGTACGGCAGGGGAGCACAGATACGCAGTATTTT
cdr3_aa: CASSVRQGSTDTQYF

clone_size: -
d_call: -
j_call: TRBJ1-4
v_call: TRBV4-3
cdr3_nt: TGCGCCAGCAGCCAAGATCGTGAAAAACTGTTTTTT
cdr3_aa: CASSQDREKLFF

clone_size: -
d_call: TRBD2
j_call: TRBJ2-1
v_call: TRBV4-1
cdr3_nt: TGCGCCAGCAGCTCAGGACTAGCGGGAATTGGCGATGAGCAGTTCTTC
cdr3_aa: CASSSGLAGIGDEQFF